The TCR beta chain under discussion was sequenced for a study of blood T cell repertoires in COVID-19. Sequenced by immunoSEQ multiplex PCR; TCRdb stores in-frame clones only, minus some. The sample yields 310,000 or so clones, 80% to 90% seen once. The V end lost 0 bases, the J end lost 4 bases, and 5 bases lay between the germline ends. The germline CDR1 and CDR2 sequences are PRHDT and FYEKMQ (reference sequence). The CDR3 runs 13 residues. Sequences were obtained from PBMCs or T cells enriched from blood (not recorded which). The receptor comes from a woman between 18 and 29 years old who had recovered from COVID-19. The chain is built from TRBV13 and TRBJ2-3, with D unresolved. In DNA, the CDR3 is TGTGCCAGCAGCTTAGGCTTCCCAGATACGCAGTATTTT. Amino acids: CASSLGFPDTQYF.